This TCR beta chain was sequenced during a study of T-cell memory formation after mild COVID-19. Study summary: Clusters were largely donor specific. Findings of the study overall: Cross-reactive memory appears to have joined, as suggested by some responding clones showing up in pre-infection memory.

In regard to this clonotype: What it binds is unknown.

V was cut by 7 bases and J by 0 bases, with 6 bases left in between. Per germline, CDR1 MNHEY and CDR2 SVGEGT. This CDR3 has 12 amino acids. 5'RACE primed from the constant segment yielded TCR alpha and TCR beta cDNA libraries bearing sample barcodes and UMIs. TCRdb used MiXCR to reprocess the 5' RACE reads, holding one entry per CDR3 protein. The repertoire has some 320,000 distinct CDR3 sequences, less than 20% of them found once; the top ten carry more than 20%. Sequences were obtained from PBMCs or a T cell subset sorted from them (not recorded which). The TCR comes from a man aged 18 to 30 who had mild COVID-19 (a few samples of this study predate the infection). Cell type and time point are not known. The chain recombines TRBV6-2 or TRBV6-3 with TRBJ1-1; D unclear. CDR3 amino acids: CASTAVNTEAFF. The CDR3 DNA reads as TGTGCCAGCACGGCAGTGAACACTGAAGCTTTCTTT.